This entry lists 27 T cell receptor beta chains sequenced from one sample in a study of control samples from healthy donors and cancer patients. Sequencing used immunoSEQ multiplex PCR; TCRdb keeps in-frame clones, though not all of them. The sample gives 100,000 to 150,000 clones, more than 70% of which show up once; about 3.2% is in the top ten. The sequencing input was blood. These receptors all stem from a man in his fifties or sixties in good health.

This chain uses TRBV3-1 (or the pseudogene TRBV3-2) with TRBJ1-1, with 9 bases aligning to TRBD1. The J segment lost 4 bases and the V segment lost 0 bases, leaving 6 bases of the junction unmatched. This CDR3 comprises 16 residues. Germline-derived CDR1 and CDR2 are LGHDT and YNNKEL (reference sequence). The CDR3 DNA reads as TGTGCCAGCAGCCAAGATTCGTGGACAGGGGTCACTGAAGCTTTCTTT. Translating it yields CASSQDSWTGVTEAFF.

V usage is TRBV18 and J usage is TRBJ1-5; TRBD1 matches 10 bases. J gave up 9 bases and V 2 bases, and 7 bases lay outside the gene matches. The CDR3 consists of 15 residues. Germline assignment: CDR1 KGHSH and CDR2 LQKENI. The CDR3 protein is CASSPDRGPLGPQHF. The CDR3 DNA sequence: TGTGCCAGCTCACCAGACAGGGGGCCACTGGGGCCCCAGCATTTT.

The chain uses TRBV10-3 and TRBJ2-7; TRBD1 agrees at 9 bases. CDR1 is ENHRY and CDR2 is SYGVKD in the germline V gene. This CDR3 region has 16 residues. Trimming removed 3 bases from V and 2 bases from J; junction bases left unmatched: 8. The CDR3 DNA sequence: TGTGCCATCAGTGATCCGGGACAGGGAACTCCCTACGAGCAGTACTTC. Translation gives CAISDPGQGTPYEQYF.

The chain joins TRBV5-1 to TRBJ2-3; tentative D call: TRBD2 (6 bases). V gave up 3 bases and J gave up 7 bases, with 21 bases separating them. Germline CDR1 and CDR2: SGHRS and YFSETQ. CDR3 length: 16 residues. CDR3 bases: TGCGCCAGCAGCTCCGACAGCCTAGCGTCTGGGAATACGCAGTATTTT. It yields the protein CASSSDSLASGNTQYF. Filled out from reference TRBV5-1 and TRBJ2-3, the complete variable domain reads KAGVTQTPRYLIKTRGQQVTLSCSPISGHRSVSWYQQTPGQGLQFLFEYFSETQRNKGNFPGRFSGRQFSNSRSEMNVSTLELGDSALYLCASSSDSLASGNTQYFGPGTRLTVL.

V gene TRBV11-3 combines with J gene TRBJ2-5, with 11 nucleotides matching TRBD2. Germline CDR1 and CDR2: SGHNT and YENEEA. There are 16 residues in the CDR3. The J segment lost 5 bases and the V segment lost 5 bases, leaving 10 bases of the junction unmatched. Here the CDR3 DNA reads TGTGCCAGCAGCCACGGGACTAGCGGTGAGGGGGAGACCCAGTACTTC. This codes for CASSHGTSGEGETQYF.

The rearrangement joins TRBV30 to TRBJ1-3; D call uncertain. There are 14 residues in the CDR3. V lost 0 bases to trimming and J lost 2 bases, with 8 bases between them. Per germline, CDR1 GTSNPN and CDR2 SVGIG (reference sequence). CDR3 bases: TGTGCCTGGAGTGTACTGGGGACTGGAAACACCATATATTTT. Translation: CAWSVLGTGNTIYF.

The chain recombines TRBV30 with TRBJ2-1; D ambiguous. Germline V gene data show CDR1 as GTSNPN and CDR2 as SVGIG (reference sequence). CDR3 size: 12 residues. The ends were cut back, 0 bases at V and 7 bases at J, with 7 bases in the middle. The CDR3, as DNA: TGTGCCTGGAGTGTCCAGGTAAATGAGCAGTTCTTC. Amino acids: CAWSVQVNEQFF.

The V and J genes are TRBV6-5 and TRBJ1-2, with D possibly TRBD1 on 6 matching bases. V lost 9 bases, J lost 4 bases, and 15 bases lay in between. This CDR3 has 13 amino acids. Germline V CDR1 and CDR2: MNHEY, SVGAGI. CDR3 loop: CASPPDSSYGYTF. As DNA, the CDR3 is TGTGCCAGTCCGCCGGACAGCTCCTATGGCTACACCTTC.

This chain connects TRBV11-2 to TRBJ1-2; 7 positions agree with TRBD1. The CDR3 runs to 15 residues. V shed 3 bases, J shed 4 bases, and the junction held 8 bases outside the gene matches. Germline-derived CDR1 and CDR2 are SGHAT and FQNNGV. CDR3 sequence reads: CASSFGQGGAYGYTF. DNA of the CDR3: TGTGCCAGCAGCTTTGGGCAGGGGGGCGCCTATGGCTACACCTTC.

This chain links TRBV28 with TRBJ2-5; D uncertain. The CDR3 loop spans 13 amino acids. Trimming stripped 3 bases from V and 0 bases from J, with 5 bases between. Germline V gene lookup returns CDR1 MDHEN and CDR2 SYDVKM. In DNA form, the CDR3 reads TGTGCCAGCAGTTTGTTGTACCAAGAGACCCAGTACTTC. It is translated as CASSLLYQETQYF. The variable domain in full, with the rest retrieved from reference TRBV28 and TRBJ2-5, is DVKVTQSSRYLVKRTGEKVFLECVQDMDHENMFWYRQDPGLGLRLIYFSYDVKMKEKGDIPEGYSVSREKKERFSLILESASTNQTSMYLCASSLLYQETQYFGPGTRLLVL.

The chain links TRBV10-3 to TRBJ1-5, with TRBD1 as a possible D gene (5 bases). CDR3 length: 14 amino acids. Trimming shortened V by 3 bases and J by 4 bases, and 10 bases separated the two germline ends. Per the germline V gene, CDR1 is ENHRY and CDR2 is SYGVKD. CDR3 sequence reads: CAISERGENQPQHF. DNA for the CDR3: TGTGCCATCAGTGAAAGAGGGGAAAATCAGCCCCAGCATTTT.

This chain links TRBV9 with TRBJ2-5; the D is unclear. Germline values: CDR1 SGDLS, CDR2 YYNGEE. This CDR3 is built from 15 residues. Trimming took 0 bases from V and 5 from J, leaving 14 bases between them. The DNA of the CDR3 is TGTGCCAGCAGCGTAGAAATAGGGTTTCGTGAGACCCAGTACTTC. The encoded protein is CASSVEIGFRETQYF.

This chain uses TRBV5-1 with TRBJ2-5; unclear D gene. The CDR3 has 15 residues. Germline CDR1 reads SGHRS; CDR2 reads YFSETQ. V lost 4 bases and J lost 2, with 15 bases in between. This chain's CDR3 is CASSAVLYLQETQYF. The CDR3 bases are TGCGCCAGCAGCGCGGTATTGTATTTGCAAGAGACCCAGTACTTC.

V gene TRBV10-3 combines with J gene TRBJ2-5; 7 bases are a match to TRBD2. The length of the CDR3 is 15 residues. Trimming removed 0 bases from V and 1 base from J; junction bases left unmatched: 2. Germline CDR1 reads ENHRY; CDR2 reads SYGVKD. This CDR3 reads CAISESASGQETQYF. The CDR3 DNA follows: TGTGCCATCAGTGAGTCGGCTAGCGGCCAAGAGACCCAGTACTTC.

The V call is TRBV7-6, the J call TRBJ2-7, with 8 bases identical to TRBD1. V lost 2 bases, J lost 2 bases, and 5 bases stayed unmatched. Germline V lookup: CDR1 SGHVS, CDR2 FNYEAQ. This CDR3 contains 15 residues. CDR3 protein: CASSLIGQGAYEQYF. For the CDR3, the DNA is TGTGCCAGCAGCTTAATCGGACAGGGAGCCTACGAGCAGTACTTC. Combining the CDR3 with reference TRBV7-6 and TRBJ2-7 gives the whole variable domain GAGVSQSPRYKVTKRGQDVALRCDPISGHVSLYWYRQALGQGPEFLTYFNYEAQQDKSGLPNDRFSAERPEGSISTLTIQRTEQRDSAMYRCASSLIGQGAYEQYFGPGTRLTVT.

J is TRBJ2-7 and V is TRBV28, with 8 bases identical to TRBD1. There are 15 residues in the CDR3. Germline CDR1 reads MDHEN; CDR2 reads SYDVKM. J was trimmed by 3 bases and V by 4 bases; bases with no gene match: 8. The CDR3 nucleotides are TGTGCCAGCAGTTCCCGGACAGGGAGAGGCTACGAGCAGTACTTC. It yields the protein CASSSRTGRGYEQYF.

The chain combines TRBV30 with TRBJ2-6; no clear D. The V gene lost 0 bases and the J gene lost 1 base, with 10 bases spanning the gap. The CDR3 sequence is 16 residues long. Germline V lookup: CDR1 GTSNPN, CDR2 SVGIG (reference sequence). In nucleotides, the CDR3 is TGTGCCTGGAGTGTGTTTGGGCCATCTGGGGCCAACGTCCTGACTTTC. This translates into CAWSVFGPSGANVLTF.

The chain carries TRBV24-1 and TRBJ2-1; 9 bases agree with TRBD2. Germline loops: CDR1 KGHDR, CDR2 SFDVKD. V was clipped by 5 bases and J by 5 bases; unmatched bases: 6. CDR3 size: 15 residues. Written as DNA, the CDR3 is TGTGCCACCAGTGCTTTAGCGGGGGCCCACAATGAGCAGTTCTTC. This translates into CATSALAGAHNEQFF.

V gene TRBV5-1 combines with J gene TRBJ2-3, with D possibly TRBD1 on 6 matching bases. The CDR3 is 15 amino acids. CDR1 is SGHRS, CDR2 YFSETQ, per germline. V gave up 4 bases and J gave up 1 base, with 13 bases separating them. This CDR3 is CASSHRDTGTDTQYF. The CDR3 DNA is TGCGCCAGCAGCCACAGGGATACAGGCACAGATACGCAGTATTTT.

The rearrangement joins TRBV28 to TRBJ2-7, with 9 nucleotides matching TRBD1. Germline CDR1 and CDR2: MDHEN and SYDVKM. The CDR3 extends over 15 amino acids. Germline trimming cut 7 bases from V and 5 bases from J; bases unmatched to any gene: 12. DNA of the CDR3: TGTGCCAGCACCATACCACAGGGGGCCATCAACGAGCAGTACTTC. Translated: CASTIPQGAINEQYF.

V and J are TRBV9 and TRBJ2-1; D unresolved. The CDR3 is made up of 12 amino acids. The ends were cut back, 1 base at V and 5 bases at J, with 4 bases in the middle. Germline V gives CDR1 SGDLS, CDR2 YYNGEE. CDR3 bases: TGTGCCAGCAGCGTATTCGACAATGAGCAGTTCTTC. Its protein is CASSVFDNEQFF. The complete variable domain, with remaining parts taken from reference TRBV9 and TRBJ2-1, reads DSGVTQTPKHLITATGQRVTLRCSPRSGDLSVYWYQQSLDQGLQFLIQYYNGEERAKGNILERFSAQQFPDLHSELNLSSLELGDSALYFCASSVFDNEQFFGPGTRLTVL.

The chain carries TRBV5-5 and TRBJ1-6; D gene unclear. CDR3 length: 15 amino acids. Trimming removed 2 bases at V and 5 bases at J, with 11 bases between. The germline gives CDR1 SGHKS, CDR2 YYEKEE (reference sequence). The CDR3 is CASSFILGNNSPLHF. CDR3 DNA sequence: TGTGCCAGCAGCTTTATCCTGGGAAATAATTCACCCCTCCACTTT.

The gene calls are TRBV28 and TRBJ2-7, with TRBD1 identical over 11 bases. The J segment lost 5 bases and the V segment lost 2 bases, leaving 5 bases of the junction unmatched. The CDR3 runs to 15 residues. Germline V gene data show CDR1 as MDHEN and CDR2 as SYDVKM. The CDR3 sequence: CASSLQWTGGDEQYF. The CDR3 coding sequence is TGTGCCAGCAGTTTACAATGGACAGGGGGCGACGAGCAGTACTTC.

The rearrangement links TRBV2 to TRBJ2-6, with D unresolved. The CDR3 loop spans 15 amino acids. V was clipped by 1 base and J by 0 bases, with 4 bases between them. CDR1 and CDR2 from the germline V gene are SNHLY and FYNNEI. The CDR3 sequence is CASSEDISGANVLTF. CDR3 coding DNA: TGTGCCAGCAGTGAAGACATCTCTGGGGCCAACGTCCTGACTTTC. Full variable domain (outside the CDR3, taken from reference TRBV2 and TRBJ2-6): EPEVTQTPSHQVTQMGQEVILRCVPISNHLYFYWYRQILGQKVEFLVSFYNNEISEKSEIFDDQFSVERPDGSNFTLKIRSTKLEDSAMYFCASSEDISGANVLTFGAGSRLTVL.

The rearrangement uses TRBV7-9 and TRBJ1-1; 7 nucleotides line up with TRBD1. The CDR3 totals 13 residues. Per germline, CDR1 SEHNR and CDR2 FQNEAQ (reference sequence). J was trimmed by 6 bases and V by 7 bases; bases with no gene match: 8. The CDR3 region is CASTLVGQAEAFF. DNA of the CDR3: TGTGCCAGCACCCTAGTAGGACAGGCTGAAGCTTTCTTT.

The rearrangement joins TRBV15 to TRBJ2-5; D ambiguous. Germline values: CDR1 LNHNV, CDR2 YYDKDF (reference sequence). This CDR3 is built from 14 residues. Between the trimmed V and J ends, which lost 4 bases and 4 bases, there was a span of 13 bases. CDR3 in amino acids: CATSTTTLGETQYF. CDR3 DNA: TGTGCCACCAGCACTACCACCCTCGGAGAGACCCAGTACTTC.

This clone was seen a handful of times. The DNA of the CDR3 is TGCGCCAGCAGCTTGGTGGGGGGCGACGTTCCAGATACGCAGTATTTT. This translates into CASSLVGGDVPDTQYF. V and J are TRBV5-1 and TRBJ2-3; D might be TRBD1 or TRBD2, each matching 6 bases. Germline V gene data show CDR1 as SGHRS and CDR2 as YFSETQ. V lost 0 bases and J 4 bases, leaving 15 bases between the germline ends. The CDR3 covers 16 residues.